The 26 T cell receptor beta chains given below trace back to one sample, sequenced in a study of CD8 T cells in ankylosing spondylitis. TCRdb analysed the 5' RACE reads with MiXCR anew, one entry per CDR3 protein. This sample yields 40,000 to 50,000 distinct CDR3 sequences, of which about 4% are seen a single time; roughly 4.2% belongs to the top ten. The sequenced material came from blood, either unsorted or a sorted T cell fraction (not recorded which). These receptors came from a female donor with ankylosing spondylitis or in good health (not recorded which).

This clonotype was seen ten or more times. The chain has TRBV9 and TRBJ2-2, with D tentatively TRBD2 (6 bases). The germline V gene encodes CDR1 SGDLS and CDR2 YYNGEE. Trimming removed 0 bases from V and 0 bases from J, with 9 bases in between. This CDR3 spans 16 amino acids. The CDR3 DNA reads TGTGCCAGCAGCGTAGTTCCGGGGGCGAACACCGGGGAGCTGTTTTTT. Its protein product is CASSVVPGANTGELFF. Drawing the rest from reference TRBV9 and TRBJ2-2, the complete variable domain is DSGVTQTPKHLITATGQRVTLRCSPRSGDLSVYWYQQSLDQGLQFLIQYYNGEERAKGNILERFSAQQFPDLHSELNLSSLELGDSALYFCASSVVPGANTGELFFGEGSRLTVL.

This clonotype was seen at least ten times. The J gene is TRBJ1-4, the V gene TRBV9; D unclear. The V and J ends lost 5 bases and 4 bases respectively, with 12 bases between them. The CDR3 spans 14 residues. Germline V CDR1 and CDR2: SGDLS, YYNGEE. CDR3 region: CASSANEGNEKLFF. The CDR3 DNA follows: TGTGCCAGCAGTGCGAACGAGGGTAATGAAAAACTGTTTTTT.

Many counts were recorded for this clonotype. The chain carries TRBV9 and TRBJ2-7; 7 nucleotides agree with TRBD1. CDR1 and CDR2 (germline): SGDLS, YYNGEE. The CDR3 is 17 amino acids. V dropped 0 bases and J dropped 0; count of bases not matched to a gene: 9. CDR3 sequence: CASSVGGTAKYSYEQYF. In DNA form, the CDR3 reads TGTGCCAGCAGCGTAGGGGGGACAGCAAAATACTCCTACGAGCAGTACTTC.

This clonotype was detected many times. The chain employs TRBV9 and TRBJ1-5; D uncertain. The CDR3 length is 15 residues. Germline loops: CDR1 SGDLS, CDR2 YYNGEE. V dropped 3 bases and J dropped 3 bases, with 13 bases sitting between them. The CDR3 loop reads CASSELGKSNQPQHF. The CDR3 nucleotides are TGTGCCAGCAGCGAGCTAGGGAAATCCAATCAGCCCCAGCATTTT. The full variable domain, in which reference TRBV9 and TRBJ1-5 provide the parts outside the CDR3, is DSGVTQTPKHLITATGQRVTLRCSPRSGDLSVYWYQQSLDQGLQFLIQYYNGEERAKGNILERFSAQQFPDLHSELNLSSLELGDSALYFCASSELGKSNQPQHFGDGTRLSIL.

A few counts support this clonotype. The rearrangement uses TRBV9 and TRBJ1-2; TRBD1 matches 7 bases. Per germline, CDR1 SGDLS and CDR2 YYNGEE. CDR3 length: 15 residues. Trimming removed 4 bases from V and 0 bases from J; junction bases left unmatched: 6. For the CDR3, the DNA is TGTGCCAGCAGCCCCGGACAGGATCCTAACTATGGCTACACCTTC. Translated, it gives CASSPGQDPNYGYTF.

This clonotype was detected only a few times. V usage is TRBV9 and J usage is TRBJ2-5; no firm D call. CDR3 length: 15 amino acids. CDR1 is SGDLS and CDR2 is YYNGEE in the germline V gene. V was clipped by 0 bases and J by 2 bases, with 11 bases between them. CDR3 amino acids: CASSVDGMTQETQYF. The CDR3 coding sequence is TGTGCCAGCAGCGTAGATGGGATGACTCAAGAGACCCAGTACTTC.

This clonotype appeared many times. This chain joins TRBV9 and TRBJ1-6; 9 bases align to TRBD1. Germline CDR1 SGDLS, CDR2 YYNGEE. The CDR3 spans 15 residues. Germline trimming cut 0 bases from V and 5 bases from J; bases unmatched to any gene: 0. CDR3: CASSVGQGDNSPLHF. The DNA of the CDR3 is TGTGCCAGCAGCGTAGGACAGGGGGATAATTCACCCCTCCACTTT.

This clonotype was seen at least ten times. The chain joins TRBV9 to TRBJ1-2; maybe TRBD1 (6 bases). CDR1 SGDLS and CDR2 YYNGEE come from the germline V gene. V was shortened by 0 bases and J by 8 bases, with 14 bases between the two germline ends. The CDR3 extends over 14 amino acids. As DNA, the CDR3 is TGTGCCAGCAGCGTAGCTACCGGGGGCGGAGGCTACACCTTC. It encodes CASSVATGGGGYTF.

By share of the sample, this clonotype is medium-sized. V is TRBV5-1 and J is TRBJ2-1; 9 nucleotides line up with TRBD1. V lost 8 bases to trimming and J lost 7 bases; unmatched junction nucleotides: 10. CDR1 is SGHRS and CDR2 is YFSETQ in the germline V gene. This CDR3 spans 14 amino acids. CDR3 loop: CASPAGTGSNEQFF. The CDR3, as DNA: TGCGCCAGTCCGGCCGGGACAGGGTCGAATGAGCAGTTCTTC.

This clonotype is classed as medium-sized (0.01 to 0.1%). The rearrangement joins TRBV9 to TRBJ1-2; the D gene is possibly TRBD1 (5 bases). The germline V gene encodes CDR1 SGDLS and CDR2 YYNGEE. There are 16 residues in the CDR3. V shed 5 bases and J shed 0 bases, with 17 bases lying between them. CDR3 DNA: TGTGCCAGCAGTGCAACAGGCCTAATTCCTAACTATGGCTACACCTTC. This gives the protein CASSATGLIPNYGYTF.

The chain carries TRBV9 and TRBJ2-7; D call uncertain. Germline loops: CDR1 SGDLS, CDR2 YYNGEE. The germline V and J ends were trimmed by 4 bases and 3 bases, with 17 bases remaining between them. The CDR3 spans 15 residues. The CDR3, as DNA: TGTGCCAGCAGCCCCCGGACGGACCCCAGCTACGAGCAGTACTTC. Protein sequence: CASSPRTDPSYEQYF. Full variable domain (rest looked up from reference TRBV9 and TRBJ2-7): DSGVTQTPKHLITATGQRVTLRCSPRSGDLSVYWYQQSLDQGLQFLIQYYNGEERAKGNILERFSAQQFPDLHSELNLSSLELGDSALYFCASSPRTDPSYEQYFGPGTRLTVT.

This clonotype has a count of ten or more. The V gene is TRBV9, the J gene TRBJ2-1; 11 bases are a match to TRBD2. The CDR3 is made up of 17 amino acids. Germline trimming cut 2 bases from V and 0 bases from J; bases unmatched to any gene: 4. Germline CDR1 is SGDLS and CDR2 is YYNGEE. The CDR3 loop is CASSVLAGGHSYNEQFF. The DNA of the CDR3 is TGTGCCAGCAGCGTCCTAGCGGGGGGACACTCCTACAATGAGCAGTTCTTC.

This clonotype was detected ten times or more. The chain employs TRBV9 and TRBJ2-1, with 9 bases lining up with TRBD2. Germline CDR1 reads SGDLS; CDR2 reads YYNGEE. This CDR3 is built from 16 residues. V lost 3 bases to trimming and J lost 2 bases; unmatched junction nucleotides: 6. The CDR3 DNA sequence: TGTGCCAGCAGCGCGGGACTAGCTGGCCCCTACAATGAGCAGTTCTTC. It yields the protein CASSAGLAGPYNEQFF.

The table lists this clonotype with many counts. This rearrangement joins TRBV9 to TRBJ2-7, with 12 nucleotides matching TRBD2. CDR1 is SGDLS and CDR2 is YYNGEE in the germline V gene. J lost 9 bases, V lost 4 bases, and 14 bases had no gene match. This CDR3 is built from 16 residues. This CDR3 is CASSPRTSGDPTGQYF. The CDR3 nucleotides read TGTGCCAGCAGCCCGAGGACTAGCGGGGACCCCACCGGGCAGTACTTC.

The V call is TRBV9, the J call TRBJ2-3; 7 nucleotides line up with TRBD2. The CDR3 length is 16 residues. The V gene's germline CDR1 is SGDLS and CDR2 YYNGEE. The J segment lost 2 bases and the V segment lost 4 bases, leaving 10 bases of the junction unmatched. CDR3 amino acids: CASSTQRGSLTDTQYF. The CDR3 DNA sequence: TGTGCCAGCAGCACGCAGCGGGGATCCCTCACAGATACGCAGTATTTT. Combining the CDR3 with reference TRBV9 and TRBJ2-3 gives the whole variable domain DSGVTQTPKHLITATGQRVTLRCSPRSGDLSVYWYQQSLDQGLQFLIQYYNGEERAKGNILERFSAQQFPDLHSELNLSSLELGDSALYFCASSTQRGSLTDTQYFGPGTRLTVL.

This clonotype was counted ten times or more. As DNA, the CDR3 is TGTGCCAGCAGCCACAACTCTGGGGCCAACGTCCTGACTTTC. Translation: CASSHNSGANVLTF. The chain employs TRBV9 and TRBJ2-6; unclear D gene. Trimming left V 4 bases short and J 0 bases short, with 5 bases between. CDR3 length: 14 residues. CDR1 and CDR2 (germline): SGDLS, YYNGEE. The full variable domain, completed using reference TRBV9 and TRBJ2-6, is DSGVTQTPKHLITATGQRVTLRCSPRSGDLSVYWYQQSLDQGLQFLIQYYNGEERAKGNILERFSAQQFPDLHSELNLSSLELGDSALYFCASSHNSGANVLTFGAGSRLTVL.

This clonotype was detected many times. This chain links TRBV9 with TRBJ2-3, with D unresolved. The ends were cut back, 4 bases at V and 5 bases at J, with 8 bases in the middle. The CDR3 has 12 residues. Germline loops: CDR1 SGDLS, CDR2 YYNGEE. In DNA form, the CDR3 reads TGTGCCAGCAGCAAACGAGGAGATACGCAGTATTTT. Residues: CASSKRGDTQYF.

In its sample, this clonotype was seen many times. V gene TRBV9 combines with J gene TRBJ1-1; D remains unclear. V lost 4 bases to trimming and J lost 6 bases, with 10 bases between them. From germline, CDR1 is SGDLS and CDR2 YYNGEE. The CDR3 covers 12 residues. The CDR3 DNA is TGTGCCAGCAGCCAACACGGAGCTGAAGCTTTCTTT. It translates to CASSQHGAEAFF.

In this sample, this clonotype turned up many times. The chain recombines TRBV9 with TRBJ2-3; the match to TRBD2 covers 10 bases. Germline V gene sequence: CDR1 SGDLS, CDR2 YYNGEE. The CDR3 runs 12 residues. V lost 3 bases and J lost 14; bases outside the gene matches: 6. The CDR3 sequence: CASSAFSGGLYF. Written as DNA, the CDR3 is TGTGCCAGCAGCGCCTTTAGCGGGGGGCTGTATTTT.

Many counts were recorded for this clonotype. This CDR3 reads CASSSRTNYEQYF. The DNA of the CDR3 is TGTGCCAGCAGCTCGAGGACCAACTACGAGCAGTACTTC. The chain combines TRBV9 with TRBJ2-7; D gene ambiguous. Trimming shortened V by 4 bases and J by 3 bases, and 11 bases separated the two germline ends. The CDR3 sequence is 13 residues long. In germline, CDR1 is SGDLS, CDR2 YYNGEE.

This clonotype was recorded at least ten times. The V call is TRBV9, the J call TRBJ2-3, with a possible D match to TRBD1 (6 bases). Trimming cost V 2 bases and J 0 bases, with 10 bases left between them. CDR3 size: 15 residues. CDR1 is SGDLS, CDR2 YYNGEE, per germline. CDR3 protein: CASSVTGISTDTQYF. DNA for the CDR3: TGTGCCAGCAGCGTCACAGGGATAAGCACAGATACGCAGTATTTT.

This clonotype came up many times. The chain's CDR3 is CASSVSVGQNTEAFF. In nucleotides, the CDR3 is TGTGCCAGCAGCGTTTCGGTGGGACAGAACACTGAAGCTTTCTTT. This rearrangement joins TRBV9 to TRBJ1-1; D perhaps matches TRBD1 (6 bases). With 2 bases removed from V and 1 base from J, the gap between germline ends came to 12 bases. The germline CDR1 and CDR2 sequences are SGDLS and YYNGEE. The CDR3 length is 15 residues.

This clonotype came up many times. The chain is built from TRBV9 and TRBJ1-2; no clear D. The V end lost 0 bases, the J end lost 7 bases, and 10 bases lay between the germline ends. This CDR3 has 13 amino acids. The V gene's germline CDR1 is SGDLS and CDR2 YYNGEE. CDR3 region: CASSVAGISGYTF. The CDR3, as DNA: TGTGCCAGCAGCGTAGCTGGCATATCTGGCTACACCTTC. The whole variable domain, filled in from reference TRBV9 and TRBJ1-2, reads DSGVTQTPKHLITATGQRVTLRCSPRSGDLSVYWYQQSLDQGLQFLIQYYNGEERAKGNILERFSAQQFPDLHSELNLSSLELGDSALYFCASSVAGISGYTFGSGTRLTVV.

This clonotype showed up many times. As DNA, the CDR3 is TGTGCCAGCAGCGTAGGTAGCGGGGGCCTTAACACCGGGGAGCTGTTTTTT. Its protein is CASSVGSGGLNTGELFF. The chain has TRBV9 and TRBJ2-2, with 9 bases that match TRBD2. With 0 bases clipped from V and 2 bases from J, the junction kept 5 bases outside the gene matches. The CDR3 extends over 17 amino acids. Germline lookup yields CDR1 SGDLS and CDR2 YYNGEE.

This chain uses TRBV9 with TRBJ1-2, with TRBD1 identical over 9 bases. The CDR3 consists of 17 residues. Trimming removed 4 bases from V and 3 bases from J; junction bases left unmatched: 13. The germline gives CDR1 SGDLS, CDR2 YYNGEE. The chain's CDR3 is CASSPVGTGTTYYGYTF. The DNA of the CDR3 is TGTGCCAGCAGCCCAGTGGGGACAGGGACTACTTACTATGGCTACACCTTC.

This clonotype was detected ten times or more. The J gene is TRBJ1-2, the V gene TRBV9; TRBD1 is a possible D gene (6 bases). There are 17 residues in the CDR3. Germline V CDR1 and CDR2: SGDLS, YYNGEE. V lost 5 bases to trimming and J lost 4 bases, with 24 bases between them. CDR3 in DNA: TGTGCCAGCAGTGAAGGCAGGGGCGACAAAAACCGCTATGGCTACACCTTC. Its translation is CASSEGRGDKNRYGYTF.